A single T cell receptor (beta chain) is shown here with its context. No cognate antigen has been identified for it. Base qualities are not provided; no much larger clone lies one nucleotide away. The sample is drawn from a study of blood T cell repertoires in COVID-19 (dated by TCRdb to the early 2020s). A note on the overall study: Samples covering the acute and convalescent phases of COVID-19 were provided by collaborators in the United States, Italy and Spain. The material from the prospective study consisted of cDNA or gDNA derived from T cells, B-cell-depleted T cells, or PBMCs. Deeply sampled blood TCRbeta repertoires from subjects exposed to, actively infected with, or recovered from COVID-19 were included in the dataset. The repertoires were released in a freely available public database intended as a resource for research on the immune response to SARS-CoV-2. The samples were drawn from the first 160 participants of the ongoing ImmuneRACE study and from 1,254 subjects provided by 6 global collaborators. Sample metadata almost always included a de-identified subject ID, COVID-19 status, age in years and sex. HLA class I and class II types, where available, came from metadata supplied by the sample provider rather than from assay-based typing. The paper as a whole reports these results and caveats: Clinical and demographic metadata were provided uncurated, with the amount varying by source and participant.

V loses 4 bases, J loses 7 bases, and the germline ends lie 18 bases apart. The germline V gene provides CDR1 SGHRS and CDR2 YFSETQ. Counted from cysteine to phenylalanine, this CDR3 has 14 amino acids. The entry retains the CDR3 DNA only, 42 bases that are in frame from base 1. In Seattle, one collaborating source enrolled patients while the infection was active and tracked those patients longitudinally over the course of disease. Whole blood was collected in K2EDTA tubes by collaborating institutions according to the institutions' own protocols. For TCRbeta analysis, collaborators shipped samples in one of three forms: frozen whole blood, isolated PBMCs, or DNA extracted from either of those sample types. TCRbeta CDR3 regions were amplified from genomic DNA using the immunoSEQ Assay, a bias-controlled multiplex PCR. Per the source publication's procedure: Within the assay, amplification of reference gene primers was used to estimate how many nucleated cells each sample contained. To quantify the absolute abundance of each unique TCRbeta CDR3 rearrangement, sequence reads were collapsed and filtered. Productive Simpson clonality was computed per sample as the square root of Simpson's diversity index over productive rearrangements. Sourced from immuneACCESS, this table was stored by TCRdb with only in-frame sequences that have V and J called. A share of the clones is absent; for the studies checked, an unresolved V gene accounts for under half, and the remainder has no known explanation. V and J calls and clone size are copied from that table; D and trimming were computed from the DNA. The sample table holds roughly 160,000 clones, of which 85% to 90% were seen once. In total, the top ten clones hold 0.45% to 0.6% of the sample.

The clonotype was recovered from a man in his 60s with COVID-19, enrolled during active disease. The rearranged chain carries TRBV5-1 and TRBJ2-7; a weak D assignment points to TRBD1 (6 bases agree). The sample consisted of peripheral blood. The base sequence is TGCGCCAGCAGCCCAGGGGACCTGGAACGGGAGCAGTACTTC. It translates to CASSPGDLEREQYF.